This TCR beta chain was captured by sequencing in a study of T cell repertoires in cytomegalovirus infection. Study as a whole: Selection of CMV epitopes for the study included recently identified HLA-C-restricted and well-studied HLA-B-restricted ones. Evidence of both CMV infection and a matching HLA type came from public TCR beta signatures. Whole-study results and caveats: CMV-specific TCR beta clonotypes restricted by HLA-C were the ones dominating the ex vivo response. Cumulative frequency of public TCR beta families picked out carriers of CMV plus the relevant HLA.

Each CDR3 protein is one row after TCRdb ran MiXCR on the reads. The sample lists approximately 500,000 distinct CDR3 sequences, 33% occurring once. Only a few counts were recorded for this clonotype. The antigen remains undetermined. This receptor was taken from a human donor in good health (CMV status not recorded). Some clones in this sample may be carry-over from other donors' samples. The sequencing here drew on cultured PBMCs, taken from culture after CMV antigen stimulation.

The CDR3 loop reads CAISVFGTSGRGNEQFF. In nucleotides, the CDR3 is TGTGCCATCAGTGTTTTCGGGACTAGCGGGAGAGGCAATGAGCAGTTCTTC. The chain is built from TRBV10-3 and TRBJ2-1, with TRBD2 matching over 14 bases. This CDR3 region has 17 residues. The junction had 8 bases not matched to a gene; V was cut back by 4 bases and J by 6 bases. CDR1 and CDR2 (germline): ENHRY, SYGVKD.